Reported below is one T cell receptor (beta chain). This sample includes further DNA sequences coding for the same CDR3. The sample originates from a study of shared clonotypes between healthy human individuals. As for the study in general: The plates for each donor numbered three CD4 naive, three CD4 memory, two CD8 naive and one CD8 memory.

V lost 2 bases, J lost 4 bases, and 11 bases lay in between. Germline V gives CDR1 MNHEY, CDR2 SMNVEV (reference sequence). This CDR3 has 14 residues. The DNA input per sorted-subset replicate PCR was around 200 ng, corresponding to around 28,000 T cell genomes. Sequencing was performed with immunoSEQ multiplex PCR; in TCRdb, only in-frame clones are kept and a portion is missing. The sample has about 2 million clones, over 85% seen once. CD45RO-negative cells were positively selected for CCR7, leaving out terminally differentiated effector memory CD45RA+ cells. Healthy HIV-negative adults without recent acute infections or vaccinations served as donors.

The chain couples TRBV27 to TRBJ1-1; D perhaps matches TRBD1 (5 bases). This sequence was found in a man aged 18-30 years in good health. The specimen sequenced was naive CD8+ T cells sorted from blood. The CDR3 DNA reads TGTGCCAGCAGTTTACTGGGGGGTAGCACTGAAGCTTTCTTT. Amino acid sequence: CASSLLGGSTEAFF.